The rows below give T cell receptor beta chains drawn from one sample of a study of patients and donors after allogeneic stem cell transplantation. MiXCR was run by TCRdb on the RT-PCR reads, yielding one entry per CDR3 protein. The sample lists about a million distinct CDR3 sequences, 18% seen once, with 5% to 6.5% in the top ten. Sample: blood, either unsorted or a sorted T cell fraction (not recorded which). The receptors stem from a human donor who was either an allogeneic HSCT recipient or a stem cell or donor lymphocyte infusion donor (not recorded which). It is not recorded whose cells these are; they may come from a transplant donor. The CDR3 runs from the conserved cysteine through the conserved F or W. The order of the fields is clone size, J gene, D gene, V gene, CDR3 protein, CDR3 DNA. D genes are given only for firm matches. Some rows have no size entry. The others give once, few or many, or a class for an expanded clone.

>-|TRBJ2-1|-|TRBV21-1
CASSLQGFNEQFF
TGTGCCAGCAGCTTACAGGGTTTCAATGAGCAGTTCTTC
>few|TRBJ1-3|-|TRBV4-3
CASSQVGQGRDTIYF
TGCGCCAGCAGCCAAGTGGGCCAGGGACGAGACACCATATATTTT
>-|TRBJ1-3|-|TRBV4-3
CASSQDIKGHSGNTIYF
TGCGCCAGCAGCCAAGATATAAAAGGACACTCTGGAAACACCATATATTTT
>many|TRBJ1-4|-|TRBV12-3/TRBV12-4
CASGPGSRKLFF
TGTGCCAGCGGGCCGGGGTCGCGAAAACTGTTTTTT
>few|TRBJ1-2|-|TRBV7-8
CASTLGGSNYGYTF
TGTGCCAGCACTCTCGGGGGGAGTAACTATGGCTACACCTTC
>few|TRBJ1-1|TRBD1|TRBV7-6
CASSPGDRANTEAFF
TGTGCCAGCAGCCCCGGAGACAGGGCTAACACTGAAGCTTTCTTT
>-|TRBJ1-2|TRBD1|TRBV20-1
CSAPPGTGNIYGYTF
TGCAGTGCACCTCCCGGGACAGGGAATATCTATGGCTACACCTTC
>few|TRBJ1-5|-|TRBV4-1
CASSHSLRRHQPQHF
TGCGCCAGCAGCCACTCTCTCCGGAGGCATCAGCCCCAGCATTTT
>-|TRBJ2-7|-|TRBV7-3
CASSSQGPRYEQYF
TGTGCCAGCAGCTCCCAGGGACCGCGCTACGAGCAGTACTTC
>many|TRBJ2-2|-|TRBV20-1
CSAPLSNPNTGELFF
TGCAGTGCTCCTCTTAGCAATCCGAACACCGGGGAGCTGTTTTTT
>-|TRBJ2-3|-|TRBV20-1
CSVPGGSDTQYF
TGCAGTGTCCCGGGGGGCAGTGATACGCAGTATTTT
>many|TRBJ2-2|-|TRBV29-1
CSVSSTTGELFF
TGCAGCGTGTCTAGCACAACCGGGGAGCTGTTTTTT
>few|TRBJ2-3|-|TRBV5-1
CASSPRPNRTDTQYF
TGCGCCAGCAGCCCCCGTCCGAATCGCACAGATACGCAGTATTTT
>few|TRBJ2-3|-|TRBV24-1
CATSDSVAGLTDTQYF
TGTGCCACCAGTGATTCAGTCGCGGGACTCACAGATACGCAGTATTTT
>few|TRBJ2-2|-|TRBV27
CASKGPDTGELFF
TGTGCCAGCAAAGGGCCGGACACCGGGGAGCTGTTTTTT
>many|TRBJ2-7|TRBD1|TRBV10-3
CAISAERGPYEQYF
TGTGCCATCAGTGCGGAGAGGGGGCCCTACGAGCAGTACTTC
>once|TRBJ2-7|TRBD1|TRBV30
CAWGRTGQTYEQYF
TGTGCCTGGGGAAGGACAGGCCAAACCTACGAGCAGTACTTC
>-|TRBJ1-6|-|TRBV7-9
CASSPPGRFGGSPLHF
TGTGCCAGCAGCCCACCCGGCCGGTTCGGGGGCTCACCCCTCCACTTT
>few|TRBJ2-2|TRBD2|TRBV5-1
CASIELAGANTGELFF
TGCGCCAGCATCGAACTAGCGGGCGCGAACACCGGGGAGCTGTTTTTT
>-|TRBJ1-2|TRBD1|TRBV6-2/TRBV6-3
CASSRRTGAHNYGYTF
TGTGCCAGCAGTCGTCGGACAGGGGCCCATAACTATGGCTACACCTTC
>-|TRBJ2-1|-|TRBV5-6
CASTLEEGRYNEQFF
TGTGCCAGCACCCTGGAGGAGGGGCGATACAATGAGCAGTTCTTC
>-|TRBJ1-5|-|TRBV6-1
CASSVGLVNQPQHF
TGTGCCAGCAGTGTGGGGCTGGTCAATCAGCCCCAGCATTTT
>few|TRBJ1-1|-|TRBV18
CASSREGAGTEAFF
TGTGCCAGCTCACGGGAGGGCGCAGGCACTGAAGCTTTCTTT
>once|TRBJ2-2|-|TRBV4-1
CASSHANTGELFF
TGCGCCAGCAGCCATGCGAACACCGGGGAGCTGTTTTTT
>-|TRBJ2-2|TRBD2|TRBV5-1
CASSFLAGAYTGELFF
TGCGCCAGCAGCTTCCTAGCGGGGGCCTACACCGGGGAGCTGTTTTTT
>few|TRBJ2-2|-|TRBV5-6
CASSLAKVTGELFF
TGTGCCAGCAGCTTGGCCAAGGTCACCGGGGAGCTGTTTTTT
>few|TRBJ2-7|-|TRBV20-1
CSARDYRAGPSGWF
TGCAGTGCTAGAGATTATCGTGCAGGGCCATCGGGGTGGTTC
>-|TRBJ2-5|TRBD1|TRBV5-1
CASSPGQGVETQYF
TGCGCCAGCAGCCCGGGACAGGGGGTGGAGACCCAGTACTTC
>few|TRBJ2-3|TRBD2|TRBV5-1
CASSLEASGITSTDTQYF
TGCGCCAGCAGCTTGGAGGCTAGCGGGATTACTAGCACAGATACGCAGTATTTT
>-|TRBJ2-5|-|TRBV12-3/TRBV12-4
CASSLGGGALEETQYF
TGTGCCAGCAGTTTGGGTGGGGGGGCCTTGGAAGAGACCCAGTACTTC
>-|TRBJ1-3|-|TRBV20-1
CSAPDRSSGNTIYF
TGCAGTGCCCCAGACAGAAGCTCTGGAAACACCATATATTTT
>many|TRBJ1-6|-|TRBV6-5
CASSYGWGEPLHF
TGTGCCAGCAGTTACGGATGGGGAGAACCCCTCCACTTT
>few|TRBJ2-2|-|TRBV10-3
CATAGTRGSTGELFF
TGTGCCACAGCCGGTACGAGGGGCAGCACCGGGGAGCTGTTTTTT
>-|TRBJ1-1|-|TRBV20-1
CSARDRRGYGMNTEAFF
TGCAGTGCTAGAGATCGCCGGGGTTATGGGATGAACACTGAAGCTTTCTTT
>-|TRBJ2-3|TRBD2|TRBV7-3
CASSSGSGLNAQYF
TGTGCCAGCAGCTCAGGATCGGGACTAAATGCGCAGTATTTT
>few|TRBJ2-2|TRBD2|TRBV20-1
CSARGTSGKNTGELFF
TGCAGTGCTAGAGGGACTAGCGGGAAGAACACCGGGGAGCTGTTTTTT
>-|TRBJ2-2|-|TRBV24-1
CATSDLRGGEYEELFF
TGTGCCACCAGTGATTTAAGAGGAGGTGAATATGAGGAGCTGTTTTTT
>-|TRBJ1-3|-|TRBV9
CASSVHRGRTSGNTIYF
TGTGCCAGCAGCGTCCATCGGGGACGGACTTCTGGAAACACCATATATTTT
>few|TRBJ1-2|TRBD1|TRBV29-1
CSVEGQGHGYTF
TGCAGCGTTGAAGGACAGGGACATGGCTACACCTTC
>many|TRBJ2-1|TRBD1|TRBV6-4
CASSDTPGQGEGEQFF
TGTGCCAGCAGTGACACCCCGGGACAGGGGGAGGGTGAGCAGTTCTTC
>-|TRBJ2-1|-|TRBV11-2
CASSLIGGNPKQFF
TGTGCCAGCAGCTTGATCGGGGGAAACCCAAAACAGTTCTTC
>-|TRBJ2-1|-|TRBV4-2
CASSQRRGGGLWNEQFF
TGTGCCAGCAGCCAGAGACGAGGAGGGGGCCTATGGAATGAGCAGTTCTTC
>few|TRBJ1-1|-|TRBV6-5
CASSYHTGEAFF
TGTGCCAGCAGTTACCACACAGGTGAAGCTTTCTTT
>-|TRBJ2-5|TRBD2|TRBV12-3/TRBV12-4
CASTFRGGSVPETQYF
TGTGCCAGCACCTTTAGGGGCGGGAGTGTTCCGGAGACCCAGTACTTC
>-|TRBJ2-1|TRBD2|TRBV9
CASSTLTSSEQFF
TGTGCCAGCAGCACATTGACTAGCAGTGAGCAGTTCTTC
>few|TRBJ1-4|-|TRBV7-3
CASSLGGAGEKLFF
TGTGCCAGCAGCTTGGGAGGGGCAGGAGAAAAACTGTTTTTT
>few|TRBJ2-7|-|TRBV27
CASSPPGGRGEQYF
TGTGCCAGCAGTCCGCCGGGGGGCCGAGGCGAGCAGTACTTC
>few|TRBJ2-7|-|TRBV21-1
CASSKIRGGYEQYF
TGTGCCAGCAGCAAAATCCGTGGGGGATACGAGCAGTACTTC
>few|TRBJ2-1|TRBD1|TRBV5-5
CASRRVTGNYNEQFF
TGTGCCAGCAGGCGAGTGACAGGGAACTACAATGAGCAGTTCTTC
>few|TRBJ1-2|-|TRBV6-5
CASSYRSGGYTF
TGTGCCAGCAGTTACAGGTCAGGTGGCTACACCTTC